What follows are 27 T cell receptor beta chains derived from one specimen sequenced in a study of T cell repertoires in cytomegalovirus infection. TCRdb redid the calling of the reads with MiXCR, one entry per CDR3 protein. Of around 530,000 distinct CDR3 sequences listed, approximately 15% are singletons. Sequencing used CD8+ T cells from PBMCs. Every receptor here comes from a human donor in good health (CMV status not recorded). Some clones in this sample may be carry-over from other donors' samples.

This chain uses TRBV30 with TRBJ1-4; TRBD1 might be the D (6 bases). CDR1 GTSNPN and CDR2 SVGIG come from the germline V gene (reference sequence). V dropped 0 bases and J dropped 6 bases, with 11 bases sitting between them. CDR3 length equals 14 residues. The CDR3 nucleotides read TGTGCCTGGAGTGTAGGGCAGGGGTATGAAAAACTGTTTTTT. Translated: CAWSVGQGYEKLFF.

This clonotype occurred a few times. Given a much more abundant clone one base away, this may be a read error. V gene TRBV7-8 combines with J gene TRBJ2-4; D remains unclear. CDR3 length: 13 amino acids. Germline V gene data show CDR1 as SGHVS and CDR2 as FQNEAQ. CDR3 coding DNA: TGTGCCAGCAGCTTAGCGGGTCTAAACATTCAGCACTTC. This gives the protein CASSLAGLNIQHF. The full variable domain, completed using reference TRBV7-8 and TRBJ2-4, is GAGVSQSPRYKVAKRGQDVALRCDPISGHVSLFWYQQALGQGPEFLTYFQNEAQLDKSGLPSDRFFAERPEGSVSTLKIQRTQQEDSAVYLCASSLAGLNIQHFGAGTRLSVL.

Regarding this clonotype: The CDR3 carries no conserved terminal phenylalanine or tryptophan, so it likely arises from a read error. The limits of the CDR3 on the DNA are not certain, so only TCRdb's listed CDR3 is given. V is TRBV7-8 and J is TRBJ2-3; the table names TRBD2, a call not compared with the DNA. From its first to its last residue, the CDR3 has 13 amino acids. CDR1 and CDR2 (germline): SGHVS, FQNEAQ. CDR3 loop: CASSNRVLAGVYV.

This clonotype was observed many times. The chain is built from TRBV27 and TRBJ2-7; a possible D gene is TRBD2 (5 bases). CDR1 and CDR2 (germline): MNHEY, SMNVEV (reference sequence). This CDR3 contains 13 residues. Trimming removed 5 bases from V and 0 bases from J, with 8 bases in between. CDR3 bases: TGTGCCAGCAGTGATGAGGGCTCCTACGAGCAGTACTTC. Encoded protein: CASSDEGSYEQYF.

This clonotype was observed many times. The rearrangement joins TRBV6-5 to TRBJ1-1; TRBD1 might be the D (5 bases). CDR1 is MNHEY, CDR2 SVGAGI, per germline. Trimming shortened V by 5 bases and J by 7 bases, and 20 bases separated the two germline ends. The CDR3 runs to 15 residues. In DNA, the CDR3 is TGTGCCAGCAGTACATCCTCGGGACCTCCCCGTGAAGCTTTCTTT. Protein: CASSTSSGPPREAFF.

This clonotype was counted ten times or more. The V call is TRBV11-2, the J call TRBJ2-7; D gene unclear. V shed 3 bases and J shed 1 base, with 10 bases lying between them. In germline, CDR1 is SGHAT, CDR2 FQNNGV. The CDR3 spans 14 residues. The CDR3 coding sequence is TGTGCCAGCAGCTTGGGCAGTTTATCCTACGAGCAGTACTTC. Translated, it gives CASSLGSLSYEQYF.

V gene TRBV12-3 or TRBV12-4 combines with J gene TRBJ1-5, with 9 bases identical to TRBD1. The length of the CDR3 is 16 residues. Losses at the gene ends were 4 bases for V and 5 bases for J; bases not matched to a gene: 9. CDR3 sequence: CASSYSGQGRDQPQHF. The CDR3 DNA reads as TGTGCCAGCAGTTACAGCGGACAGGGGAGGGATCAGCCCCAGCATTTT.

This clonotype came up a few times. This chain uses TRBV20-1 with TRBJ1-1; no firm D call. Germline V CDR1 and CDR2: DFQATT, SNEGSKA (reference sequence). There are 14 residues in the CDR3. The V gene lost 1 base and the J gene lost 4 bases, with 13 bases spanning the gap. The CDR3 region is CSARGPGRVTEAFF. The CDR3 DNA reads TGCAGTGCTAGAGGCCCGGGTAGGGTCACTGAAGCTTTCTTT.

The V and J genes are TRBV20-1 and TRBJ2-2, with D possibly TRBD2 on 6 matching bases. V lost 3 bases, J lost 2 bases, and 7 bases lay in between. Germline assignment: CDR1 DFQATT and CDR2 SNEGSKA (reference sequence). The CDR3 contains 13 residues. The CDR3 is CSARGLNTGELFF. The DNA of the CDR3 is TGCAGTGCTAGGGGACTCAACACCGGGGAGCTGTTTTTT.

To note about this clonotype: A much larger clone lies one base from this, so it may be a read error. The rearrangement joins TRBV12-3 or TRBV12-4 to TRBJ1-2; TRBD1 might be the D (6 bases). This CDR3 is built from 16 residues. CDR3 protein: CAIISLSGGAVYVYTF. As DNA, the CDR3 is TGTGCCATCATCTCCCTCTCGGGGGGCGCAGTCTATGTCTACACCTTC.

The genes are TRBV28 and TRBJ2-7; the match to TRBD2 covers 8 bases. The CDR3 has 13 amino acids. Germline V lookup: CDR1 MDHEN, CDR2 SYDVKM. V trimming: 7 bases; J trimming: 1 base; junction bases outside the gene matches: 3. CDR3 sequence (DNA): TGTGCCAGCACCACTAGCGGTTCCTACGAGCAGTACTTC. Its translation is CASTTSGSYEQYF.

This clonotype was observed a few times. The gene calls are TRBV6-6 and TRBJ2-7; 8 bases fit TRBD1. Germline V gene data show CDR1 as MNHNY and CDR2 as SVGAGI (reference sequence). V gave up 5 bases and J gave up 5 bases; unmatched junction bases: 5. The CDR3 length is 13 residues. The CDR3 protein is CASSATGVHEQYF. In nucleotides, the CDR3 is TGTGCCAGCAGTGCGACAGGGGTGCACGAGCAGTACTTC.

V is TRBV7-3 and J is TRBJ2-7; 9 nucleotides match TRBD2. The CDR3 has 15 amino acids. Germline trimming cut 6 bases from V and 2 bases from J; bases unmatched to any gene: 8. Germline V gives CDR1 SGHTA, CDR2 FQGTGA. Written as DNA, the CDR3 is TGTGCCAGCAGTCTTAGCGGGGGCACCACCTACGAGCAGTACTTC. It encodes CASSLSGGTTYEQYF.

The rearrangement joins TRBV9 to TRBJ1-5, with D hard to call. CDR3 size: 15 residues. CDR1 SGDLS and CDR2 YYNGEE come from the germline V gene. The germline V and J ends were trimmed by 2 bases and 2 bases, with 11 bases remaining between them. The CDR3 region has the DNA TGTGCCAGCAGCGTCGGGTTAGGGCGCAATCAGCCCCAGCATTTT. This gives the protein CASSVGLGRNQPQHF.

This clonotype was detected only a few times. The chain combines TRBV27 with TRBJ2-5; TRBD2 agrees at 12 bases. V lost 2 bases and J lost 2; bases outside the gene matches: 9. Per germline, CDR1 MNHEY and CDR2 SMNVEV (reference sequence). The CDR3 is 18 amino acids. CDR3 amino acids: CASSLLSSGRALQETQYF. The DNA for the CDR3 is TGTGCCAGCAGTTTACTGTCTAGCGGGAGGGCCCTTCAAGAGACCCAGTACTTC.

In this sample, this clonotype turned up many times. The chain carries TRBV27 and TRBJ2-5; D not resolved. V was shortened by 6 bases and J by 2 bases, with 1 base between the two germline ends. The CDR3 covers 10 residues. Per the germline V gene, CDR1 is MNHEY and CDR2 is SMNVEV (reference sequence). CDR3: CASRQETQYF. The CDR3, as DNA: TGTGCCAGCAGACAAGAGACCCAGTACTTC.

The chain employs TRBV6-4 and TRBJ2-1; D uncertain. Deletions cut 0 bases from V and 0 bases from J, with 9 bases between. Germline V lookup: CDR1 MRHNA, CDR2 SNTAGT. This CDR3 spans 16 amino acids. CDR3 residues: CASSDSIESSYNEQFF. In nucleotides, the CDR3 is TGTGCCAGCAGTGACTCGATAGAGAGCTCCTACAATGAGCAGTTCTTC.

The CDR3 DNA sequence: TGTGCCAGCAGTTTATCTAGCGGGGGGGCCGGAGATACGCAGTATTTT. Encoded protein: CASSLSSGGAGDTQYF. V and J are TRBV27 and TRBJ2-3, with TRBD2 matching over 11 bases. V lost 0 bases and J lost 5; bases outside the gene matches: 4. From germline, CDR1 is MNHEY and CDR2 SMNVEV (reference sequence). The length of the CDR3 is 16 residues.

This clonotype was found a few times. The J gene is TRBJ2-3, the V gene TRBV4-2, with no clear D. This CDR3 has 11 residues. Germline V gene lookup returns CDR1 LGHNA and CDR2 YNFKEQ. V shed 10 bases and J shed 1 base, with 6 bases lying between them. In DNA, the CDR3 is TGTGCCACCGACGGCACAGATACGCAGTATTTT. Protein product: CATDGTDTQYF.

This clonotype has more than one count but fewer than ten. The rearrangement links TRBV10-3 to TRBJ2-2; D gene ambiguous. This CDR3 contains 14 residues. The V gene's germline CDR1 is ENHRY and CDR2 SYGVKD. Trimming left V 10 bases short and J 0 bases short, with 12 bases between. The CDR3 sequence: CASMDRANTGELFF. The DNA of the CDR3 is TGTGCCAGCATGGACCGGGCGAACACCGGGGAGCTGTTTTTT.

Here the CDR3 reads CATSDGTARGAPQHF. The CDR3 DNA follows: TGTGCCACCAGTGATGGGACGGCGCGGGGTGCGCCCCAGCATTTT. The V call is TRBV24-1, the J call TRBJ1-5; maybe TRBD1 (5 bases). This CDR3 has 15 amino acids. Germline V gene lookup returns CDR1 KGHDR and CDR2 SFDVKD. V was shortened by 3 bases and J by 9 bases, with 17 bases between the two germline ends.

The chain joins TRBV5-1 to TRBJ2-1; 9 nucleotides match TRBD2. CDR3 size: 14 residues. Germline V lookup: CDR1 SGHRS, CDR2 YFSETQ. J was trimmed by 7 bases and V by 4 bases; bases with no gene match: 6. The CDR3 loop is CASSPSGASNEQFF. The CDR3 DNA reads as TGCGCCAGCAGCCCTAGCGGGGCGTCTAATGAGCAGTTCTTC. Variable domain in full (rest from reference TRBV5-1 and TRBJ2-1): KAGVTQTPRYLIKTRGQQVTLSCSPISGHRSVSWYQQTPGQGLQFLFEYFSETQRNKGNFPGRFSGRQFSNSRSEMNVSTLELGDSALYLCASSPSGASNEQFFGPGTRLTVL.

This sequence joins TRBV12-5 and TRBJ2-4, with 9 bases lining up with TRBD1. Germline V gives CDR1 LGHNT, CDR2 FRNRAP. The CDR3 extends over 14 amino acids. V shed 5 bases, J shed 8 bases, and the junction held 7 bases outside the gene matches. The chain's CDR3 is CASGPGQGWDIQYF. CDR3 in DNA: TGTGCTAGTGGTCCGGGACAGGGTTGGGACATTCAGTACTTC.

Many counts were recorded for this clonotype. The V gene is TRBV4-1, the J gene TRBJ2-1, with D uncertain. The CDR3 length is 15 residues. Germline values: CDR1 MGHRA, CDR2 YSYEKL. V gave up 0 bases and J gave up 1 base, with 7 bases separating them. The CDR3 loop reads CASSQDPGSYNEQFF. CDR3 sequence (DNA): TGCGCCAGCAGCCAAGATCCGGGTTCCTACAATGAGCAGTTCTTC.

This clonotype was seen a handful of times. V gene TRBV12-5 combines with J gene TRBJ2-1, with 9 bases fitting TRBD2. In germline, CDR1 is LGHNT, CDR2 FRNRAP. The CDR3 consists of 13 residues. The V segment lost 5 bases and the J segment 7 bases; nucleotides outside the gene matches: 3. The DNA of the CDR3 is TGTGCTAGTGGTGCGGGGGGGGGTAATGAGCAGTTCTTC. Amino acids: CASGAGGGNEQFF.

The genes are TRBV20-1 and TRBJ2-3, with 11 nucleotides matching TRBD2. The CDR3 has 19 residues. In germline, CDR1 is DFQATT, CDR2 SNEGSKA (reference sequence). Germline trimming cut 0 bases from V and 0 bases from J; bases unmatched to any gene: 11. CDR3 sequence reads: CSARETLAGGLPSTDTQYF. CDR3 coding DNA: TGCAGTGCTAGAGAAACTCTAGCGGGGGGCCTTCCGAGCACAGATACGCAGTATTTT.

A note on this clonotype: Germline is not matched at one junction end, which may reflect a read error. The chain employs TRBV2 and TRBJ2-7; D perhaps matches TRBD2 (7 bases). Germline V gene data show CDR1 as SNHLY and CDR2 as FYNNEI. This CDR3 region has 16 residues. Here the CDR3 DNA reads TGTGCCCGCAGTGGTGGGGGGGCTTTACTGAGCCACGAGCAGTACTTC. Translating gives CARSGGGALLSHEQYF.